These 23 T cell receptor beta chains share one sample of origin, sequenced in a study of blood T cells in healthy people across ages. With a J-beta primer mix and a sample-barcoded 5' primer, a second PCR ran about 7 to 11 cycles. MiXCR, applied by TCRdb to the 5' RACE reads, yields one record per CDR3 protein. The profile shows 700,000 to 800,000 distinct CDR3 sequences, approximately 39% of them singletons. Material: blood. The receptors originated from a woman aged 60-75 years in good health.

To note about this clonotype: This clone may be a read error of a much larger clone one base away. The chain carries TRBV5-1 and TRBJ2-5; 9 nucleotides align to TRBD1. Per germline, CDR1 SGHRS and CDR2 YFSETQ. The CDR3 length is 17 residues. Unmatched junction bases numbered 20, after V lost 3 bases and J lost 11 bases. Here the CDR3 DNA reads TGCGCCAGCAGCTCGGATAGGACAGGGGATAACGACAATGAGCAGTACTTC. This sequence encodes CASSSDRTGDNDNEQYF.

Note on this clonotype: This CDR3 fails to terminate in the conserved phenylalanine or tryptophan, so it likely reflects a read error. The genes are TRBV24-1 and TRBJ2-7, with TRBD1 matching over 8 bases. V lost 4 bases and J lost 2; bases outside the gene matches: 6. The germline V gene has CDR1 KGHDR and CDR2 SFDVKD. This CDR3 is built from 15 residues. The DNA of the CDR3 is TGTGCCACCAGTGACCGCGGACAGGGCACCTACGAGCAGTACCTC. Translation: CATSDRGQGTYEQYL.

Concerning this clonotype: With a much larger clone just one base away, this may be a read error. The genes are TRBV20-1 and TRBJ2-1; a possible D gene is TRBD2 (5 bases). V lost 5 bases and J lost 8, with 13 bases in between. The germline V gene encodes CDR1 DFQATT and CDR2 SNEGSKA (reference sequence). This CDR3 is built from 12 residues. CDR3 DNA: TGCAGTGCTGCGAGGGAAGCCGATGAGCAGTTCTTC. It specifies CSAAREADEQFF.

This clonotype has more than one count but fewer than ten. The chain is built from TRBV21-1 and TRBJ2-1. TRBV21-1 constitutes a pseudogene. CDR3 length: 10 residues. The DNA for the CDR3 is TGTGCCAGCCATTGTAATGAGCAGTTCTTC. Translated, it gives CASHCNEQFF.

This chain connects TRBV9 to TRBJ1-1; tentatively, D is TRBD1 (5 bases). Germline values: CDR1 SGDLS, CDR2 YYNGEE. V lost 4 bases, J lost 6 bases, and 13 bases lay in between. The CDR3 runs 13 residues. CDR3 protein: CASSPSGDAEAFF. The CDR3 region has the DNA TGTGCCAGCAGCCCTTCTGGGGACGCTGAAGCTTTCTTT.

The chain combines TRBV20-1 with TRBJ2-7, with TRBD2 matching over 12 bases. CDR3 length: 14 amino acids. Per germline, CDR1 DFQATT and CDR2 SNEGSKA (reference sequence). J lost 7 bases, V lost 3 bases, and 7 bases had no gene match. The CDR3 bases are TGCAGTGCTAGGACTAGCGGGAGACCCCATGAGCAGTACTTC. Encoded protein: CSARTSGRPHEQYF.

At least ten counts were recorded for this clonotype. The chain links TRBV6-6 to TRBJ2-1, with 13 bases lining up with TRBD2. CDR3 length: 16 residues. J was trimmed by 4 bases and V by 6 bases; bases with no gene match: 6. CDR1 is MNHNY, CDR2 SVGAGI, per germline (reference sequence). CDR3 nucleotides: TGTGCCAGCAGCACAGGACTAGCGGGAGAGTACAATGAGCAGTTCTTC. This sequence encodes CASSTGLAGEYNEQFF.

V and J are TRBV5-1 and TRBJ2-6; D may be TRBD1 (7 bases). The germline CDR1 and CDR2 sequences are SGHRS and YFSETQ. The CDR3 has 18 residues. Trimming removed 4 bases at V and 0 bases at J, with 17 bases between. The CDR3 region has the DNA TGCGCCAGCAGCCTAGGAGGGACAGATTACTCTGGGGCCAACGTCCTGACTTTC. Its protein is CASSLGGTDYSGANVLTF.

V and J are TRBV12-3 or TRBV12-4 and TRBJ2-3; no definite D call. The CDR3 consists of 13 residues. Trimming pared 5 bases from V and 4 bases from J, leaving 10 bases between. The DNA of the CDR3 is TGTGCCAGCAGTCGAAAGGCCCCAGATACGCAGTATTTT. Translated: CASSRKAPDTQYF.

This clonotype was found once. The rearrangement joins TRBV15 to TRBJ1-1, with D maybe TRBD1 (6 bases). Trimming took 0 bases from V and 0 from J, leaving 8 bases between them. The germline V gene has CDR1 LNHNV and CDR2 YYDKDF (reference sequence). The CDR3 spans 15 residues. CDR3 amino acids: CATSREQGLNTEAFF. CDR3 sequence (DNA): TGTGCCACCAGCAGAGAACAGGGCTTGAACACTGAAGCTTTCTTT.

This clonotype has more than one count but fewer than ten. V gene TRBV20-1 combines with J gene TRBJ2-7, with TRBD2 as a possible D gene (6 bases). Looked up from germline, CDR1 is DFQATT and CDR2 is SNEGSKA (reference sequence). Trimming shortened V by 7 bases and J by 0 bases, and 16 bases separated the two germline ends. This CDR3 comprises 14 residues. In DNA, the CDR3 is TGCAGTGTCCCGACTAGAGGGAGCTCCTACGAGCAGTACTTC. Translation gives CSVPTRGSSYEQYF.

The V call is TRBV29-1, the J call TRBJ2-7, with 7 bases fitting TRBD1. Germline loops: CDR1 SQVTM, CDR2 ANQGSEA. The CDR3 is 12 amino acids. CDR3 nucleotides: TGCGGCGCCCGCAGGGGGACCTACGAGCAGTACTTC. The encoded protein is CGARRGTYEQYF.

The CDR3 DNA sequence: TGTGCCAGCAGCCCCACAGGGGCCGCGTATGTGGAAGAGACCCAGTACTTC. Translating it yields CASSPTGAAYVEETQYF. V and J are TRBV7-6 and TRBJ2-7, with 7 bases aligning to TRBD1. The J call could be wrong; TRBJ2-5 is a better fit for the DNA end. The CDR3 consists of 17 residues. The germline V gene encodes CDR1 SGHVS and CDR2 FNYEAQ.

This clonotype was counted only a few times. The chain recombines TRBV3-1 with TRBJ2-5, with TRBD2 matching over 12 bases. CDR1 and CDR2 from the germline V gene are LGHDT and YNNKEL (reference sequence). V shed 4 bases and J 5 bases; nucleotides not matched to a gene: 8. The CDR3 runs 16 residues. This CDR3 is CASSPPTSGSTETQYF. The CDR3 coding sequence is TGTGCCAGCAGCCCCCCGACTAGCGGGAGCACGGAGACCCAGTACTTC.

CDR3 protein: CASSLGGERSYEQYF. The DNA for the CDR3 is TGCGCCAGCAGCTTGGGGGGGGAGAGGTCCTACGAGCAGTACTTC. This sequence joins TRBV5-1 and TRBJ2-7; a possible D gene is TRBD2 (6 bases). Trimming left V 0 bases short and J 1 base short, with 11 bases between. Germline assignment: CDR1 SGHRS and CDR2 YFSETQ. The CDR3 runs 15 residues.

This clonotype turned up a few times. The genes are TRBV2 and TRBJ2-1, with TRBD1 as a possible D gene (5 bases). Deletions cut 4 bases from V and 11 bases from J, with 21 bases between. The CDR3 runs to 15 residues. Germline V gene sequence: CDR1 SNHLY, CDR2 FYNNEI. The CDR3 bases are TGTGCCAGCAGTGGAGGCAGGGTTACAATGATTAAGCAGTTCTTC. It specifies CASSGGRVTMIKQFF.

The J gene is TRBJ2-7, the V gene TRBV11-1, with TRBD1 as a possible D gene (5 bases). The J call may be wrong; the DNA end is better matched by TRBJ2-5. This CDR3 contains 13 residues. The germline V gene has CDR1 SGHAT and CDR2 FQDESV (reference sequence). The CDR3 DNA reads TGTGCCAGTAGGAAGGGGTCCAGTGAGACCCAGTACTTC. Translating gives CASRKGSSETQYF.

In this sample, this clonotype turned up once. The chain employs TRBV30 and TRBJ2-1; 12 bases align to TRBD2. Germline V gene sequence: CDR1 GTSNPN, CDR2 SVGIG (reference sequence). The CDR3 covers 15 residues. The ends lost 3 bases at V and 5 bases at J; junction bases unmatched: 5. CDR3 nucleotide sequence: TGTGCCTGGAGCGCCGGACTAGCGGGGAACAATGAGCAGTTCTTC. This codes for CAWSAGLAGNNEQFF.

This sequence joins TRBV6-6 and TRBJ2-5; 7 bases map to TRBD2. The CDR3 has 13 residues. Germline V gene data show CDR1 as MNHNY and CDR2 as SVGAGI (reference sequence). With 7 bases clipped from V and 11 bases from J, the junction kept 13 bases outside the gene matches. The CDR3 loop is CASNQDWGGEQYF. The CDR3 DNA follows: TGTGCCAGCAATCAGGACTGGGGGGGGGAGCAGTACTTC.

The chain joins TRBV20-1 to TRBJ1-5; D is perhaps TRBD1 (5 bases). Germline assignment: CDR1 DFQATT and CDR2 SNEGSKA (reference sequence). CDR3 length equals 14 residues. V lost 0 bases to trimming and J lost 3 bases, with 9 bases between them. CDR3 bases: TGCAGTGCTAGAGATTCAGGGTACAATCAGCCCCAGCATTTT. As protein: CSARDSGYNQPQHF.

The CDR3 sequence: CASSHPGREQYF. CDR3 DNA sequence: TGTGCCAGCAGCCACCCCGGAAGAGAGCAGTACTTC. This chain connects TRBV6-2 or TRBV6-3 to TRBJ2-5, with unresolved D. Trimming shortened V by 6 bases and J by 11 bases, and 16 bases separated the two germline ends. This CDR3 is 12 amino acids long. Germline CDR1 is MNHEY and CDR2 is SVGEGT.

This chain's CDR3 is CSFKTSGSFYEQYF. The CDR3 nucleotides are TGCAGCTTCAAGACTAGCGGGAGCTTCTACGAGCAGTACTTC. The rearrangement links TRBV29-1 to TRBJ2-7, with 12 bases that match TRBD2. This CDR3 comprises 14 residues. The V gene end was trimmed by 8 bases and the J gene end by 3 bases; junction bases not matched to a gene: 8. Germline V gives CDR1 SQVTM, CDR2 ANQGSEA.

V usage is TRBV12-3 or TRBV12-4 and J usage is TRBJ1-5, with 9 bases fitting TRBD1. There are 15 residues in the CDR3. V was clipped by 6 bases and J by 2 bases; unmatched bases: 5. CDR3 coding DNA: TGTGCCAGCAGAAAGACAGGGGGTGGCAATCAGCCCCAGCATTTT. Its protein is CASRKTGGGNQPQHF.